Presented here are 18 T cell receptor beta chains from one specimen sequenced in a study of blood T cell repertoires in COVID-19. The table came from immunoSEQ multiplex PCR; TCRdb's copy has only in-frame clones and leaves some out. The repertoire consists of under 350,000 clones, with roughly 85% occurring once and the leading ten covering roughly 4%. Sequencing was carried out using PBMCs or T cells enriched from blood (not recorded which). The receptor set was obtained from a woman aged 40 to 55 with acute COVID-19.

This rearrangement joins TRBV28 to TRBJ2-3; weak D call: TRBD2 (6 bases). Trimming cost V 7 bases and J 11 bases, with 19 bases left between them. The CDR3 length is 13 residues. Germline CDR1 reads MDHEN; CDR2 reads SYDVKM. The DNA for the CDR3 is TGTGCCAGCACTACACTACTAGCCCATAAGCAGTATTTT. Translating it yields CASTTLLAHKQYF.

CDR3 DNA: TGTGCCAGCAGCACAACTAACGGGAATCAGCCCCAGCATTTT. Translating it yields CASSTTNGNQPQHF. J is TRBJ1-5 and V is TRBV7-9, with D unresolved. V gave up 5 bases and J gave up 4 bases, with 12 bases separating them. CDR1 and CDR2 (germline): SEHNR, FQNEAQ (reference sequence). The CDR3 extends over 14 amino acids.

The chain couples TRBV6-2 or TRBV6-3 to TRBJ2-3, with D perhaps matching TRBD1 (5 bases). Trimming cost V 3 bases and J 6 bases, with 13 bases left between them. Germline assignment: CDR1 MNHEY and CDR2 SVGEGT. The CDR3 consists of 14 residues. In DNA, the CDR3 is TGTGCCAGCAGTTATGGGTTTACAGGTGATACGCAGTATTTT. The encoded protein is CASSYGFTGDTQYF.

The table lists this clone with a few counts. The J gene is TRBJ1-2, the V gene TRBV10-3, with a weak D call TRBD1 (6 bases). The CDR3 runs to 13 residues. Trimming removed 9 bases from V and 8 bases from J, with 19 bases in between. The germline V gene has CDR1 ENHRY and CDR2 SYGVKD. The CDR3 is CAMGGGADAGYTF. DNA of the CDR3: TGTGCCATGGGTGGGGGCGCGGATGCAGGCTACACCTTC.

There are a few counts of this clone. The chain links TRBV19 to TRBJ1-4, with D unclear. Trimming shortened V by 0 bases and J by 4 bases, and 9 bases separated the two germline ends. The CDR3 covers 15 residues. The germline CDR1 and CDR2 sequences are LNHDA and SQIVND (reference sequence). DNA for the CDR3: TGTGCCAGTAGTATAGAAGGCGGCTATAATGAAAAACTGTTTTTT. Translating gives CASSIEGGYNEKLFF.

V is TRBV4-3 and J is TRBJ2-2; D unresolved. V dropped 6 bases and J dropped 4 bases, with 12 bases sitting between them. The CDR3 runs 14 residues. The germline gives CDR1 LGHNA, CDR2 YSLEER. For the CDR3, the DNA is TGCGCCAGCAGGGCGGCCGTGGCCACCGGGGAGCTGTTTTTT. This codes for CASRAAVATGELFF.

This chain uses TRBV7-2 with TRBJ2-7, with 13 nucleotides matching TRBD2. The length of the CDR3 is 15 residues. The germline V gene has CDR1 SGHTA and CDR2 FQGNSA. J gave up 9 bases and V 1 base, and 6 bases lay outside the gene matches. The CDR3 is CASSLDGTSGTRQYF. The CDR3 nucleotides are TGTGCCAGCAGCTTAGATGGGACTAGCGGGACAAGGCAGTACTTC.

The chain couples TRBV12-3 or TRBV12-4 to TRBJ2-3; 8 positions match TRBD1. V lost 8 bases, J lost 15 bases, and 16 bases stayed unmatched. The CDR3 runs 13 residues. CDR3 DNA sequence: TGTGCCAGCTACGTAGTCTCGGGGACAGGAGTTTATTTT. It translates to CASYVVSGTGVYF.

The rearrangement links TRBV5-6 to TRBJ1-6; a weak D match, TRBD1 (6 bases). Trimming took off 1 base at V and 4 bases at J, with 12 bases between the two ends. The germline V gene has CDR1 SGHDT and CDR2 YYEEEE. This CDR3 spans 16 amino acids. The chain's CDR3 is CASSLTGLVYNSPLHF. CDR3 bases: TGTGCCAGCAGCTTGACAGGGCTAGTTTATAATTCACCCCTCCACTTT.

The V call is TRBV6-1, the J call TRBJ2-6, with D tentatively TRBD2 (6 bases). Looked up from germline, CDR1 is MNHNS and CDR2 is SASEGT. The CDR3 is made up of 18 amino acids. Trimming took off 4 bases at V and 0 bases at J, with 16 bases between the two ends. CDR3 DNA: TGTGCCAGCAGTGGCGATCCAAGGCGGGGCTCTGGGGCCAACGTCCTGACTTTC. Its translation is CASSGDPRRGSGANVLTF.

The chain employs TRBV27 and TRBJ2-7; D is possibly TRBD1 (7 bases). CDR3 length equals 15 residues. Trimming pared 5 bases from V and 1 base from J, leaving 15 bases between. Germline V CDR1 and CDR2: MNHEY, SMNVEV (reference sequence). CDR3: CASSLGRGESYEQYF. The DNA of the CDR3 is TGTGCCAGCAGTCTCGGCAGGGGGGAGTCCTACGAGCAGTACTTC.

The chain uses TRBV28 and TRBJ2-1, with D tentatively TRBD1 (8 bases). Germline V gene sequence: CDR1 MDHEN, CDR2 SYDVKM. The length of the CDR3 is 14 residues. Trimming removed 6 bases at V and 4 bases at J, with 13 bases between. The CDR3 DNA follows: TGTGCCAGCAGCACAGGGGGGGTTTACAATGAGCAGTTCTTC. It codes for CASSTGGVYNEQFF.

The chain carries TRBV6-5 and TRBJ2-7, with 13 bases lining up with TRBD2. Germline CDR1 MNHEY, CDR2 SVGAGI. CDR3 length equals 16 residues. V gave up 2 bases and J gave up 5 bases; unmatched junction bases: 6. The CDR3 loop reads CASSYARLAGGDEQYF. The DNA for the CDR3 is TGTGCCAGCAGTTACGCCAGACTAGCGGGAGGCGACGAGCAGTACTTC.

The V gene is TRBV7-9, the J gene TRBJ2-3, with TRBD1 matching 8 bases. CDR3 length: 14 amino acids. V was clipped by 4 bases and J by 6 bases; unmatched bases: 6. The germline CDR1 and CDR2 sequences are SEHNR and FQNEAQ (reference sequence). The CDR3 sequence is CASSSDRGHDTQYF. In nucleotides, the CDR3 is TGTGCCAGCAGCTCTGACAGGGGTCACGATACGCAGTATTTT.

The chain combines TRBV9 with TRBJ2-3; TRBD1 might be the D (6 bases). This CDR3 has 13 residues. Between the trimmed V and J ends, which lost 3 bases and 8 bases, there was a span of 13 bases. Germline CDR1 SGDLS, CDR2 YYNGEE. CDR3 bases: TGTGCCAGCAGCGATACAGGGATGGGTACGCAGTATTTT. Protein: CASSDTGMGTQYF. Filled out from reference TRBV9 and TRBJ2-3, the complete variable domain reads DSGVTQTPKHLITATGQRVTLRCSPRSGDLSVYWYQQSLDQGLQFLIQYYNGEERAKGNILERFSAQQFPDLHSELNLSSLELGDSALYFCASSDTGMGTQYFGPGTRLTVL.

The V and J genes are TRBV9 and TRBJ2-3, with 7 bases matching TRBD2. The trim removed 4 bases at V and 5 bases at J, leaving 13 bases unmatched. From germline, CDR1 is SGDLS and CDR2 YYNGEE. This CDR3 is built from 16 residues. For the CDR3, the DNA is TGTGCCAGCAGCAACCGGGACTACTTTGGGGGAGATACGCAGTATTTT. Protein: CASSNRDYFGGDTQYF.

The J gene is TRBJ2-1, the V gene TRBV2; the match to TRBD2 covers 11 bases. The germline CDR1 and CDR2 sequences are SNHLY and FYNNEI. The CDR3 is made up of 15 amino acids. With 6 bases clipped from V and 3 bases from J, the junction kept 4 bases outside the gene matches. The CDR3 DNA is TGTGCCAGCAGCTTGACTAGCGGGGACTACAATGAGCAGTTCTTC. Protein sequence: CASSLTSGDYNEQFF.

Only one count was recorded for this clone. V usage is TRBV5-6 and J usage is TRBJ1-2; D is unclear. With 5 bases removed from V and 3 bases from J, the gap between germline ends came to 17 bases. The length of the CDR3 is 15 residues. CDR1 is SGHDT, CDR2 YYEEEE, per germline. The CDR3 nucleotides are TGTGCCAGCAGTTCGGCCCCAACTGGAGACTATGGCTACACCTTC. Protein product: CASSSAPTGDYGYTF.